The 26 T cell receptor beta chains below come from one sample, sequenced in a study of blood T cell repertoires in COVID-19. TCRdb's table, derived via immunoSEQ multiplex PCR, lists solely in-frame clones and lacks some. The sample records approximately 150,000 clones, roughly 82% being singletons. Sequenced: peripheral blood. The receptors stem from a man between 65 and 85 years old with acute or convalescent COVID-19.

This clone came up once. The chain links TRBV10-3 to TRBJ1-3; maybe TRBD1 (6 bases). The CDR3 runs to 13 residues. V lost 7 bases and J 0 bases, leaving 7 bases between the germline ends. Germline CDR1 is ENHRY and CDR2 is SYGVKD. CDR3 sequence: CAIKDSSGNTIYF. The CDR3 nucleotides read TGTGCCATCAAGGACAGCTCTGGAAACACCATATATTTT.

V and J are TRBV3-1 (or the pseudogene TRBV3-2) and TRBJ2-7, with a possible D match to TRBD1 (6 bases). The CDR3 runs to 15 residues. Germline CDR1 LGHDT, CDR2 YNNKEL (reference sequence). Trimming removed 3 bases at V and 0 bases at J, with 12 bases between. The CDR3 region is CASSQSGAVSYEQYF. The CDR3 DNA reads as TGTGCCAGCAGCCAGTCAGGGGCCGTCTCCTACGAGCAGTACTTC.

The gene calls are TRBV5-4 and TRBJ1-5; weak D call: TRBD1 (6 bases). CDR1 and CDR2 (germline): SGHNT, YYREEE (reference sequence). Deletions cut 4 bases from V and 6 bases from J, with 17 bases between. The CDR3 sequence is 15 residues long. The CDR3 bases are TGTGCCAGCAGCCCAGGGGTGGGTGGCGGTCAGCCCCAGCATTTT. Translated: CASSPGVGGGQPQHF.

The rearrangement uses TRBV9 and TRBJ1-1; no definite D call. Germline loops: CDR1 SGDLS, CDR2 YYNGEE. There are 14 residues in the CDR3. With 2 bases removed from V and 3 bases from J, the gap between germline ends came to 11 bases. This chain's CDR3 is CASSVAGRDTEAFF. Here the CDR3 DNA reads TGTGCCAGCAGCGTTGCGGGTAGAGACACTGAAGCTTTCTTT.

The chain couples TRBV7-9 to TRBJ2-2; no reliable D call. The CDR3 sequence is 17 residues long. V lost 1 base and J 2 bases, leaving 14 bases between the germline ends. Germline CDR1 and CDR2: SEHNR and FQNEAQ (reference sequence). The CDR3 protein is CASSLGRGLANTGELFF. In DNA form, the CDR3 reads TGTGCCAGCAGCTTAGGACGTGGGCTTGCAAACACCGGGGAGCTGTTTTTT.

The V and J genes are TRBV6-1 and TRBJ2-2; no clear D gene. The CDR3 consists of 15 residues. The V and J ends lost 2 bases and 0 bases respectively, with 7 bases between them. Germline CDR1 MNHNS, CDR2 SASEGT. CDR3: CASSEFSANTGELFF. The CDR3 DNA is TGTGCCAGCAGTGAATTCTCAGCGAACACCGGGGAGCTGTTTTTT.

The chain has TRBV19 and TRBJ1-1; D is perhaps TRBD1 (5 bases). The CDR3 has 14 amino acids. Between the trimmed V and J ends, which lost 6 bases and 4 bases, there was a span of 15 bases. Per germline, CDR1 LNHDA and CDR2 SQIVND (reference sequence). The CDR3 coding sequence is TGTGCCAGTAGCACCGCAGGGTCGGGCACTGAAGCTTTCTTT. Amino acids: CASSTAGSGTEAFF.

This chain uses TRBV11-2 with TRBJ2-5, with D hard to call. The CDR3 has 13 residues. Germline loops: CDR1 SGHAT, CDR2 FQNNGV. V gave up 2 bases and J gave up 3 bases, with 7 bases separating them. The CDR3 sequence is CASSLQVKETQYF. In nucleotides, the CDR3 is TGTGCCAGCAGCTTACAGGTTAAAGAGACCCAGTACTTC.

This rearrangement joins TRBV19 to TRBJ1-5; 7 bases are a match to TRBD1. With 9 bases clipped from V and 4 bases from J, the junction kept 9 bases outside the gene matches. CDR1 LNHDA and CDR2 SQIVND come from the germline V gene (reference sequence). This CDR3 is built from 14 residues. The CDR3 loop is CASRLTGSNQPQHF. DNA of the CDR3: TGTGCCAGCAGACTGACAGGGTCGAATCAGCCCCAGCATTTT.

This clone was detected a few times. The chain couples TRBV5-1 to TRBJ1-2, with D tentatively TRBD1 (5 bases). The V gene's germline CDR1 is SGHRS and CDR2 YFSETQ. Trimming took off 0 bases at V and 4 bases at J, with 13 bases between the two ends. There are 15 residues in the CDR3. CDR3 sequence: CASSLAAGNIYGYTF. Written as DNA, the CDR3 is TGCGCCAGCAGCTTGGCCGCAGGGAACATCTATGGCTACACCTTC.

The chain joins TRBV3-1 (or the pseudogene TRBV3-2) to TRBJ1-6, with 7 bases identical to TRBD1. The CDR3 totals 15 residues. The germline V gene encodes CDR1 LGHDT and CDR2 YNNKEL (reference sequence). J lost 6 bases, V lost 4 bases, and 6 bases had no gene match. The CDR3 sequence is CASSPSDRINSPLHF. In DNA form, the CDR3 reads TGTGCCAGCAGCCCTTCGGACAGGATTAATTCACCCCTCCACTTT.

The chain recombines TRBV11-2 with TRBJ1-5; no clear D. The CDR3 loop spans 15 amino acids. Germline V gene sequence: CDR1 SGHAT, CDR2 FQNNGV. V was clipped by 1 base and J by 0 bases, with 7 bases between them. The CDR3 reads CASSLGPYSNQPQHF. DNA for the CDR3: TGTGCCAGCAGCTTAGGGCCATATAGCAATCAGCCCCAGCATTTT. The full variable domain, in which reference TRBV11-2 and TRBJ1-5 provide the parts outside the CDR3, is EAGVAQSPRYKIIEKRQSVAFWCNPISGHATLYWYQQILGQGPKLLIQFQNNGVVDDSQLPKDRFSAERLKGVDSTLKIQPAKLEDSAVYLCASSLGPYSNQPQHFGDGTRLSIL.

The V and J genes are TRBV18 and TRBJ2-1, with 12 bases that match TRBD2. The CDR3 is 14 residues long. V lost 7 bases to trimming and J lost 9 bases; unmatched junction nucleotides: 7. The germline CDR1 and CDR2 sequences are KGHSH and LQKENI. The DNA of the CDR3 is TGTGCCAGCTTCACTAGCGGGAGGATCCCTGAGCAGTTCTTC. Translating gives CASFTSGRIPEQFF.

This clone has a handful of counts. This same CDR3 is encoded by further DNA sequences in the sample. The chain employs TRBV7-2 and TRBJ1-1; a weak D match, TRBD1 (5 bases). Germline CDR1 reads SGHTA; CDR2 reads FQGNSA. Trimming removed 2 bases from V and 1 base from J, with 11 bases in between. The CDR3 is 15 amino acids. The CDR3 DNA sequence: TGTGCCAGCAGCTTAAGGTTAGGGGAGAACACTGAAGCTTTCTTT. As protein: CASSLRLGENTEAFF. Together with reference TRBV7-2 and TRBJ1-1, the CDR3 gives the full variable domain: GAGVSQSPSNKVTEKGKDVELRCDPISGHTALYWYRQSLGQGLEFLIYFQGNSAPDKSGLPSDRFSAERTGGSVSTLTIQRTQQEDSAVYLCASSLRLGENTEAFFGQGTRLTVV.

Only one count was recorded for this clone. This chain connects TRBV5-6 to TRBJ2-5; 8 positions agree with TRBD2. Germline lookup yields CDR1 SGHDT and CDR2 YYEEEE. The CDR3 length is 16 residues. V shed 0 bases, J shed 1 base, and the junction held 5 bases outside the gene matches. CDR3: CASSLVGAGGQETQYF. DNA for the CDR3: TGTGCCAGCAGCTTGGTAGGGGCGGGGGGCCAAGAGACCCAGTACTTC. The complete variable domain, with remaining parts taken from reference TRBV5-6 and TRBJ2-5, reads DAGVTQSPTHLIKTRGQQVTLRCSPKSGHDTVSWYQQALGQGPQFIFQYYEEEERQRGNFPDRFSGHQFPNYSSELNVNALLLGDSALYLCASSLVGAGGQETQYFGPGTRLLVL.

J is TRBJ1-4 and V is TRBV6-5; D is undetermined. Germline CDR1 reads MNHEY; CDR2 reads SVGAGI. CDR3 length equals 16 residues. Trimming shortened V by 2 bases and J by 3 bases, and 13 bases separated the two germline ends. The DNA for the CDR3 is TGTGCCAGCAGTTACAATTGGGCAGAGTCTAATGAAAAACTGTTTTTT. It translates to CASSYNWAESNEKLFF.

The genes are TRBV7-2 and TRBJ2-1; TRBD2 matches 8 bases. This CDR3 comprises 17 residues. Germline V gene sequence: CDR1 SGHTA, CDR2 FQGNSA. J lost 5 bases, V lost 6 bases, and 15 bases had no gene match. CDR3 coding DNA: TGTGCCAGCAGTGATACCACGCGGGGGGCATCCAACAATGAGCAGTTCTTC. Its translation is CASSDTTRGASNNEQFF.

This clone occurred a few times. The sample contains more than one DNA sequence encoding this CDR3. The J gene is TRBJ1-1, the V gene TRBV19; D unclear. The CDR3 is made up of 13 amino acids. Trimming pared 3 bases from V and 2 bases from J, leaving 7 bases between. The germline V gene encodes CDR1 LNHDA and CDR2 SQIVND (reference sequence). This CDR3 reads CASSIPGNTEAFF. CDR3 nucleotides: TGTGCCAGTAGTATCCCAGGAAACACTGAAGCTTTCTTT.

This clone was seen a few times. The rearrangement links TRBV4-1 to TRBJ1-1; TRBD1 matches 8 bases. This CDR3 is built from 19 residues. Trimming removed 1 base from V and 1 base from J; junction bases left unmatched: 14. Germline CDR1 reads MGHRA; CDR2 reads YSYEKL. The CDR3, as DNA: TGCGCCAGCAGCCAAGTGGGACAGGCGCCAATCCAAACGAACACTGAAGCTTTCTTT. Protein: CASSQVGQAPIQTNTEAFF.

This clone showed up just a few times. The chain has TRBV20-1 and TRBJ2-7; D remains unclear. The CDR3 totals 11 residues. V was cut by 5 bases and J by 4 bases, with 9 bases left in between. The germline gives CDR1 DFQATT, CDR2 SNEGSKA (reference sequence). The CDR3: CSAPTTYEQYF. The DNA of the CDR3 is TGCAGTGCTCCAACGACTTACGAGCAGTACTTC.

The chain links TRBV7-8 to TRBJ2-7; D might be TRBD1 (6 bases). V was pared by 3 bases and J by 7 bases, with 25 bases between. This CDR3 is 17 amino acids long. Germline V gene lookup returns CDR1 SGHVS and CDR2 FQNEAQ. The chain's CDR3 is CASSLGQQVFGYGEQYF. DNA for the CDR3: TGTGCCAGCAGCTTGGGACAACAGGTCTTCGGTTACGGAGAGCAGTACTTC.

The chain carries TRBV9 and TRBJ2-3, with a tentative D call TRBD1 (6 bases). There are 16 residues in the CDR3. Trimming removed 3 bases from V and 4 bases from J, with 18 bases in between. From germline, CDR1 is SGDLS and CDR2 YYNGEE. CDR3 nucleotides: TGTGCCAGCAGCGGGGGGCTCACCGGTGGGGCAGATACGCAGTATTTT. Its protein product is CASSGGLTGGADTQYF. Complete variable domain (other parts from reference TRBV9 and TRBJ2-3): DSGVTQTPKHLITATGQRVTLRCSPRSGDLSVYWYQQSLDQGLQFLIQYYNGEERAKGNILERFSAQQFPDLHSELNLSSLELGDSALYFCASSGGLTGGADTQYFGPGTRLTVL.

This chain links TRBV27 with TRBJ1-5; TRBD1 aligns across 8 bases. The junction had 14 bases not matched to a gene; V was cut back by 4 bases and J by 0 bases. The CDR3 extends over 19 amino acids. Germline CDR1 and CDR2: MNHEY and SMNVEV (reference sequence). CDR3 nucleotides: TGTGCCAGCAGTTCCCTCTACCTCTCGGGACAGGCTAGCAATCAGCCCCAGCATTTT. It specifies CASSSLYLSGQASNQPQHF.

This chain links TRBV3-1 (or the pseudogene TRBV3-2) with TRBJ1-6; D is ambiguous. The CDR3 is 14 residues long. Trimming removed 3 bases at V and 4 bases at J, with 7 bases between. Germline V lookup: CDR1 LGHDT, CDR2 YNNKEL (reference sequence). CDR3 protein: CASSHLRYNSPLHF. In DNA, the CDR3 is TGTGCCAGCAGCCATTTACGGTATAATTCACCCCTCCACTTT.

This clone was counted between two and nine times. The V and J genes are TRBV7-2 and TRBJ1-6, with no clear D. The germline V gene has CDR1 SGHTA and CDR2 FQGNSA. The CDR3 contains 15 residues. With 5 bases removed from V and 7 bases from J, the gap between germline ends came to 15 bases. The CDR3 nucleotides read TGTGCCAGCAGCACAACGCGGGGTTTGAATTCACCCCTCCACTTT. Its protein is CASSTTRGLNSPLHF.

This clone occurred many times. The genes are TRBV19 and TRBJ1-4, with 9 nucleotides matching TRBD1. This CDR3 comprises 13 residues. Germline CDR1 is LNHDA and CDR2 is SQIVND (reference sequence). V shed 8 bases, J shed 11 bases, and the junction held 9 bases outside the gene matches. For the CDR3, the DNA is TGTGCCAGTGGGCCGGGACAGGGTGGTAAACTGTTTTTT. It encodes CASGPGQGGKLFF.